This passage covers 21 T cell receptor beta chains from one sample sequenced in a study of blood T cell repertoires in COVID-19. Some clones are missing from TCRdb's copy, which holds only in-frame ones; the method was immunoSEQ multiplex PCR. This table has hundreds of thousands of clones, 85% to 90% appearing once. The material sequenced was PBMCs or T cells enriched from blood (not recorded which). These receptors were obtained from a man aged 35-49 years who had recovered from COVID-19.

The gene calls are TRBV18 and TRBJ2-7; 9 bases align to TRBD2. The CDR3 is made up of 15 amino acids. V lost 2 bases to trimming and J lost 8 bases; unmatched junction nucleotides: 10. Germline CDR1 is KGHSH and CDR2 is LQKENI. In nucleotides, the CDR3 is TGTGCCAGCTCACCAGCTGCGGGGGGGCCCGACAAGCAGTACTTC. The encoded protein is CASSPAAGGPDKQYF.

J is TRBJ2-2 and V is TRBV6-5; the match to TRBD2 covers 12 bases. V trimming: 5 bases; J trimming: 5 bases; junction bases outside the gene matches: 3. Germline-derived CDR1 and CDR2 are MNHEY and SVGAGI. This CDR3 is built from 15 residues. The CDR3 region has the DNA TGTGCCAGCAGTCCCACTAGCGGGAGGACCGGGGAGCTGTTTTTT. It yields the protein CASSPTSGRTGELFF.

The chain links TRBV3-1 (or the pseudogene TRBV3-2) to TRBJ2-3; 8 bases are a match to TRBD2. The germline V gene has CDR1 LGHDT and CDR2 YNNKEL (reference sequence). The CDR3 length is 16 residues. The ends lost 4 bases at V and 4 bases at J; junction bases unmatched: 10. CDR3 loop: CASSRWREDTADTQYF. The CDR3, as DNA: TGTGCCAGCAGCCGTTGGCGGGAGGACACCGCAGATACGCAGTATTTT.

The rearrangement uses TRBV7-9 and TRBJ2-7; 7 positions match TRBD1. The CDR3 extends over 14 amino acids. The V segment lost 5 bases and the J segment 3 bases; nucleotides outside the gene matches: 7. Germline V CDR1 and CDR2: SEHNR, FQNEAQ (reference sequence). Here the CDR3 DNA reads TGTGCCAGCAGCCCCGGACAGGCTGGCTACGAGCAGTACTTC. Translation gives CASSPGQAGYEQYF.

CDR3 bases: TGTGCCAGCTCACCACGCGGGCCAGATCTGTTTTTT. Translating gives CASSPRGPDLFF. The chain uses TRBV18 and TRBJ1-4; D gene unclear. Trimming removed 1 base from V and 14 bases from J, with 11 bases in between. CDR3 length: 12 amino acids. Germline CDR1 KGHSH, CDR2 LQKENI. The variable domain in full, completed from reference TRBV18 and TRBJ1-4, reads NAGVMQNPRHLVRRRGQEARLRCSPMKGHSHVYWYRQLPEEGLKFMVYLQKENIIDESGMPKERFSAEFPKEGPSILRIQQVVRGDSAAYFCASSPRGPDLFFGSGTQLSVL.

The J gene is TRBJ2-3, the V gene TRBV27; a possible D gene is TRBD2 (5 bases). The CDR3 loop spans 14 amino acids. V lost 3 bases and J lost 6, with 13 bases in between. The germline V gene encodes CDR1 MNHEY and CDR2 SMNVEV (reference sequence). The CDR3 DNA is TGTGCCAGCAGTTTTACGGTGGCGGGTGATACGCAGTATTTT. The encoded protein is CASSFTVAGDTQYF.

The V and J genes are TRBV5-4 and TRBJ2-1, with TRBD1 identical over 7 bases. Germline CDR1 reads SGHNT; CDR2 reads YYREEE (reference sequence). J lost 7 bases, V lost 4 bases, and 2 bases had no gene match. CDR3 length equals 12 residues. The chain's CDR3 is CASSPTGNEQFF. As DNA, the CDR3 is TGTGCCAGCAGCCCGACAGGGAATGAGCAGTTCTTC.

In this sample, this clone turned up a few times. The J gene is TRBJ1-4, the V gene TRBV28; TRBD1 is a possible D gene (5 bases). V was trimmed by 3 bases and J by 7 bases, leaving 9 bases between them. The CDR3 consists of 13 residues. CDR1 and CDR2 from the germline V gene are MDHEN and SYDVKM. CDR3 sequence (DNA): TGTGCCAGCAGTTTCCGGGGGACTGAAAAACTGTTTTTT. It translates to CASSFRGTEKLFF.

CDR3 sequence: CASRGTSGRFSEQFF. CDR3 bases: TGTGCCAGCAGGGGGACTAGCGGGAGGTTTAGTGAGCAGTTCTTC. The V and J genes are TRBV2 and TRBJ2-1; 15 nucleotides align to TRBD2. In germline, CDR1 is SNHLY, CDR2 FYNNEI. This CDR3 is 15 amino acids long. V lost 6 bases, J lost 9 bases, and 6 bases stayed unmatched.

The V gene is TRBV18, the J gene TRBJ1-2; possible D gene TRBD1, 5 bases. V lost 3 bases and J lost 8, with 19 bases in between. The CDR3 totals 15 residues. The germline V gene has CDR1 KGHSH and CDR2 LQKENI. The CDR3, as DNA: TGTGCCAGCTCACCCTTTGGGGCAGGGCAGGAGGGCTACACCTTC. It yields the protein CASSPFGAGQEGYTF.

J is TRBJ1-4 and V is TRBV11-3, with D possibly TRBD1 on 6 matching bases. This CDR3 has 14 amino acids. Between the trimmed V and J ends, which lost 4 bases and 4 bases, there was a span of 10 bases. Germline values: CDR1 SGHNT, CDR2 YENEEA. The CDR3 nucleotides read TGTGCCAGCAGCTCTGGCAGGGGTAATGAAAAACTGTTTTTT. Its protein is CASSSGRGNEKLFF.

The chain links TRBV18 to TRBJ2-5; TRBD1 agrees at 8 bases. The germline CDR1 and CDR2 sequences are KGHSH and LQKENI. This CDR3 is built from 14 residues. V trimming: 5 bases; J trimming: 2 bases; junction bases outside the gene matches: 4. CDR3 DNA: TGTGCCAGCTCAGAAGGACAGGGACAAGAGACCCAGTACTTC. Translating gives CASSEGQGQETQYF.

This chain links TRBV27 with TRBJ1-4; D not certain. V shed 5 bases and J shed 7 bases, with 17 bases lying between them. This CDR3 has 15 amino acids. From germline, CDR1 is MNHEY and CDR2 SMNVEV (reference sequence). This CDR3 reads CASSRLQQPVEKLFF. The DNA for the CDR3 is TGTGCCAGCAGTCGATTACAGCAGCCCGTTGAAAAACTGTTTTTT.

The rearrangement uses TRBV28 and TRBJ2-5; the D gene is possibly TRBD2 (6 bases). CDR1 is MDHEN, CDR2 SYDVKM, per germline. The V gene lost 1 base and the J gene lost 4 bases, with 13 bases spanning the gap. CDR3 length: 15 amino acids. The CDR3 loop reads CASSLFAGRGETQYF. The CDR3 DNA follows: TGTGCCAGCAGTTTATTTGCGGGGAGAGGAGAGACCCAGTACTTC.

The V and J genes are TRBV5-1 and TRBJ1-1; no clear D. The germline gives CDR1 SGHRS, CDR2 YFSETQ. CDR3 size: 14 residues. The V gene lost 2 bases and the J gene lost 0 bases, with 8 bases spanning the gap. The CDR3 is CASSFFGLNTEAFF. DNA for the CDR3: TGCGCCAGCAGCTTCTTCGGGTTGAACACTGAAGCTTTCTTT. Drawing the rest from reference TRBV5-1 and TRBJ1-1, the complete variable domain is KAGVTQTPRYLIKTRGQQVTLSCSPISGHRSVSWYQQTPGQGLQFLFEYFSETQRNKGNFPGRFSGRQFSNSRSEMNVSTLELGDSALYLCASSFFGLNTEAFFGQGTRLTVV.

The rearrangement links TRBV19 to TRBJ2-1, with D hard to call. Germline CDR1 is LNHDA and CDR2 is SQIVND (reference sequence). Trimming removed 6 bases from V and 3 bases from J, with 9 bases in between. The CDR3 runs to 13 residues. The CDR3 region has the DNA TGTGCCAGTAGCTACAGAATCTACAATGAGCAGTTCTTC. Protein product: CASSYRIYNEQFF.

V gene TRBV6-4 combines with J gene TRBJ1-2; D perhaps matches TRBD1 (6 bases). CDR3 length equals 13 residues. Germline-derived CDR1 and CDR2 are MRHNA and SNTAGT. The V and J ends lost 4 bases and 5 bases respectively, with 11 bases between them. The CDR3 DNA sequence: TGTGCCAGCAGTGCCGAAACAGGGTATGGCTACACCTTC. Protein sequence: CASSAETGYGYTF.

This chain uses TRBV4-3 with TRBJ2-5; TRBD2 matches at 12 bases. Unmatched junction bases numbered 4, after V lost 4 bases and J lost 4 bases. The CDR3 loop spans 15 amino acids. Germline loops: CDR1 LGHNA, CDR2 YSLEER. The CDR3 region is CASSPSGGAGETQYF. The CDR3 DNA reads TGCGCCAGCAGCCCTAGCGGGGGGGCTGGAGAGACCCAGTACTTC.

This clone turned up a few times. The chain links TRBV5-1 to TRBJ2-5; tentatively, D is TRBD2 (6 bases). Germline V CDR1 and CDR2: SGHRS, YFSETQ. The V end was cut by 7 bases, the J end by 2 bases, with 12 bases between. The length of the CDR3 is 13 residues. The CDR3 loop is CASGRGRQETQYF. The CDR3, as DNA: TGCGCCAGCGGTCGGGGGAGGCAAGAGACCCAGTACTTC.

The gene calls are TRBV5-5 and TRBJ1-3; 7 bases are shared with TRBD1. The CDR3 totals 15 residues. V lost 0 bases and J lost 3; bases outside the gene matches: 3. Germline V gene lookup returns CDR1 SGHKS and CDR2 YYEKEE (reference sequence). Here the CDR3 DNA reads TGTGCCAGCAGCTTGGCGTGGGACAGTGGAAACACCATATATTTT. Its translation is CASSLAWDSGNTIYF.

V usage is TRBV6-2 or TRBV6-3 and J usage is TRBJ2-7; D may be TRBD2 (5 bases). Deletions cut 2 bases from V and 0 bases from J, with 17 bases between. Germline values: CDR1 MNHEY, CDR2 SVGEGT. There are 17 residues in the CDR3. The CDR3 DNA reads TGTGCCAGCAGTTACCCTCTAGGAGCGGCGATCTCCTACGAGCAGTACTTC. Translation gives CASSYPLGAAISYEQYF.